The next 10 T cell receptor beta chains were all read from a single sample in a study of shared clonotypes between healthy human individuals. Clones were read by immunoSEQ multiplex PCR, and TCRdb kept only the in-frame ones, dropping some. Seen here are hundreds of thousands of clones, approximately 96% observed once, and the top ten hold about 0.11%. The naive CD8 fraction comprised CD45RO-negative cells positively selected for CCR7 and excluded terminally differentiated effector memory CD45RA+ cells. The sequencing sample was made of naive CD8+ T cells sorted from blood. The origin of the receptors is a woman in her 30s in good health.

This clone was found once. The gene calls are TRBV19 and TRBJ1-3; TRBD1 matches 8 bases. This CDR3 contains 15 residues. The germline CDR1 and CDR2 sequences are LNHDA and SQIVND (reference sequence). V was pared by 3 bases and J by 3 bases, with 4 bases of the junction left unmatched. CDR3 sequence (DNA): TGTGCCAGTAGTATCGGGACAGGTATTGGAAACACCATATATTTT. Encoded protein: CASSIGTGIGNTIYF.

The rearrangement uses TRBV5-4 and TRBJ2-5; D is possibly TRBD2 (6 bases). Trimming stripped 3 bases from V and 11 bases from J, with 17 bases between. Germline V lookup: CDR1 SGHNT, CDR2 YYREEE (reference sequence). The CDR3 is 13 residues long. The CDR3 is CASSSWGVKEQYF. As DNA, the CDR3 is TGTGCCAGCAGCTCCTGGGGGGTAAAAGAGCAGTACTTC.

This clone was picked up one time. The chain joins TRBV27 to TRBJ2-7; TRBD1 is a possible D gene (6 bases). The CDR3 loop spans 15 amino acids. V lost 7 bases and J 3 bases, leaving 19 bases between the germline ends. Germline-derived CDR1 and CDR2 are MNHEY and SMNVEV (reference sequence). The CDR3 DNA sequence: TGTGCCAGCAAAATAAGAACAGGGATCTTCTACGAGCAGTACTTC. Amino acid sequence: CASKIRTGIFYEQYF.

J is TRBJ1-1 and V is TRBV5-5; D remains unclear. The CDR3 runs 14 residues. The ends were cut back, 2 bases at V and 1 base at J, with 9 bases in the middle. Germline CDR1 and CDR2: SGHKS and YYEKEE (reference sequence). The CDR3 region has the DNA TGTGCCAGCAGCTTCCACCGGGGGAACACTGAAGCTTTCTTT. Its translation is CASSFHRGNTEAFF.

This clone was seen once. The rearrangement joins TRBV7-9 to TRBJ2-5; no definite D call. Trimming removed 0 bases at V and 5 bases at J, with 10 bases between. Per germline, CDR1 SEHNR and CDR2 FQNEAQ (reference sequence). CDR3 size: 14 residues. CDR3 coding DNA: TGTGCCAGCAGCTTAGCTTCGGCCAGGGAGACCCAGTACTTC. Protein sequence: CASSLASARETQYF.

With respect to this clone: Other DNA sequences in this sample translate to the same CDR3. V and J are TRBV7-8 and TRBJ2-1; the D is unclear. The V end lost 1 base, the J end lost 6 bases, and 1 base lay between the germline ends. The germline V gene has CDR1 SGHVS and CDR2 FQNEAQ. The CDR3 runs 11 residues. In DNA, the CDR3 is TGTGCCAGCAGCTTAGGCAATGAGCAGTTCTTC. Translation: CASSLGNEQFF.

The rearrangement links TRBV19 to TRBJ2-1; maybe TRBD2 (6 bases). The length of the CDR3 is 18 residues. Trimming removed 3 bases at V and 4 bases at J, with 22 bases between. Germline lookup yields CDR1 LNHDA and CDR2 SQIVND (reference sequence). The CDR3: CASSIRGISGLSYNEQFF. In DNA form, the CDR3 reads TGTGCCAGTAGTATTCGTGGGATTAGCGGACTGTCTTACAATGAGCAGTTCTTC.

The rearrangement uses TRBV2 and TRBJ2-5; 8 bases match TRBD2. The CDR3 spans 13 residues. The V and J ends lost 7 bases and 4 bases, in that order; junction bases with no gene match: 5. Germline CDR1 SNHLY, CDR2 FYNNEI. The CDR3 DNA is TGTGCCAGCATTGGACTAGCAGGAGAGACCCAGTACTTC. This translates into CASIGLAGETQYF.

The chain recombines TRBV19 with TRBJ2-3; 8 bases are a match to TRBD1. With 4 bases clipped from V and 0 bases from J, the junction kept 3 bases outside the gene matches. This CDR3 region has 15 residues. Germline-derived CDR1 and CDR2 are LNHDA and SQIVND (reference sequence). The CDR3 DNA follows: TGTGCCAGTAGTACCAGGGGGCCTAGCACAGATACGCAGTATTTT. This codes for CASSTRGPSTDTQYF.

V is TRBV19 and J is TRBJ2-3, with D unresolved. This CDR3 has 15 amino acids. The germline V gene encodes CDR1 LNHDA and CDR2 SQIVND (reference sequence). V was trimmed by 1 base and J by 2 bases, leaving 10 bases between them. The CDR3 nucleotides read TGTGCCAGTAGTATAGGGACCGTACACACAGATACGCAGTATTTT. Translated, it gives CASSIGTVHTDTQYF.